Here is one TCR beta chain with its context. Clones were read by immunoSEQ multiplex PCR, and TCRdb kept only the in-frame ones, dropping some. The sample comprises some 69,000 clones, approximately 91% of which are singletons, and around 0.66% rests with the top ten. The data are from a study of stem cell transplantation in POMP-related autoinflammatory disease. The V gene's germline CDR1 is SGHNT and CDR2 YENEEA. Trimming cost V 4 bases and J 5 bases; bases outside gene matches: 3. The CDR3 has 13 residues. The chain carries TRBV11-3 and TRBJ2-5; 8 bases are a match to TRBD1. This receptor was obtained from a human patient with POMP-related autoinflammation and immune dysregulation (PRAID). A share of the T cells may be of graft donor origin. This specimen was CD4+ T cells from PBMCs, taken after stem cell transplantation. As DNA, the CDR3 is TGTGCCAGCAGCTCAGGGGGCGGGGAGACCCAGTACTTC. It is translated as CASSSGGGETQYF.